This T cell receptor beta chain emerged from a study of T-cell memory formation after mild COVID-19. In TCRdb, the 5' RACE reads were re-called with MiXCR into one record per CDR3 protein. Among 110,000 or so distinct CDR3 sequences listed, roughly a sixth were seen once. Study-wide results and caveats: Balance between CD4 and CD8 was seen in clones contracting day 15 to 85, and a CD4+ lean was seen in later expanders.

Points on this clonotype: Its antigen remains unidentified.

The sample taken for sequencing was PBMCs or a T cell subset sorted from them (not recorded which). The receptor comes from a man aged 18 to 30 who had mild COVID-19 (a few samples of this study predate the infection). Cell type and time point are not known.

The CDR3 DNA reads TGTGCCAGCAGCGTCGTGTACGGTCAAGAGCAGTTCTTC. Protein sequence: CASSVVYGQEQFF. The rearrangement links TRBV12-3 or TRBV12-4 to TRBJ2-1, with D unresolved. Trimming removed 6 bases from V and 10 bases from J, with 16 bases in between. The CDR3 is 13 residues long.